This is a list of T cell receptor beta chains from one sample in a study of T cells expressing NK-cell markers. Using the 5' RACE reads, TCRdb records one entry per CDR3 protein without DNA. This sample's table has about 380,000 distinct CDR3 sequences. The sample comprised blood T cells: a sorted CD56 or NKG2C T cell subset, CD4+ or CD8+ T cells, or bulk PBMC T cells (not recorded which). The origin of the receptors is a man aged 18-75 years in good health. Each CDR3 is given with its conserved first and last residue.

v_call: TRBV3-1; j_call: TRBJ2-7; cdr3_aa: CASSQPGQGIYEQYF
v_call: TRBV12-3/TRBV12-4; j_call: TRBJ1-5; cdr3_aa: CASARADSPNQPQHF
v_call: TRBV5-1; j_call: TRBJ2-7; cdr3_aa: CASSLDRGNEQYF
v_call: TRBV4-1; j_call: TRBJ2-1; cdr3_aa: CASSKRTSGDYNEQFF
v_call: TRBV12-3/TRBV12-4; j_call: TRBJ1-6; cdr3_aa: CASSPWTGDSPLHF
v_call: TRBV20-1; j_call: TRBJ2-3; cdr3_aa: CSASGVDRGRIDTQYF
v_call: TRBV6-5; j_call: TRBJ1-6; cdr3_aa: CASSYGRGGYNSPLHF
v_call: TRBV5-5; j_call: TRBJ2-2; cdr3_aa: CASSFSGAMNTGELFF
v_call: TRBV12-3/TRBV12-4; j_call: TRBJ2-5; cdr3_aa: CASTADRTSGQETQYF
v_call: TRBV29-1; j_call: TRBJ2-7; cdr3_aa: CSGRMLRDPLSEQYF
v_call: TRBV18; j_call: TRBJ2-5; cdr3_aa: CASSPVEYAQETQYF
v_call: TRBV18; j_call: TRBJ1-2; cdr3_aa: CASSPPRAEIYGYTF
v_call: TRBV11-2; j_call: TRBJ2-7; cdr3_aa: CASSRRHGLAGGLHEQYF
v_call: TRBV7-2; j_call: TRBJ1-6; cdr3_aa: CASSPDRRNSPLHF
v_call: TRBV7-9; j_call: TRBJ1-5; cdr3_aa: CASSLAGTPNQPQHF
v_call: TRBV5-4; j_call: TRBJ2-1; cdr3_aa: CASSTLARASHEQFF
v_call: TRBV7-9; j_call: TRBJ2-3; cdr3_aa: CASSLTGGGGTQYF
v_call: TRBV15; j_call: TRBJ1-3; cdr3_aa: CATGGTRNTIYF
v_call: TRBV20-1; j_call: TRBJ1-2; cdr3_aa: CSARDLWTNYGYTF
v_call: TRBV6-1; j_call: TRBJ2-5; cdr3_aa: CAGGGQETQYF
v_call: TRBV12-3/TRBV12-4; j_call: TRBJ1-5; cdr3_aa: CASSRVSGRGSRSNQPQHF
v_call: TRBV7-3; j_call: TRBJ1-5; cdr3_aa: CASSLKGRQRRENQPQHF
v_call: TRBV27; j_call: TRBJ2-3; cdr3_aa: CASSLGAGWDTQYF
v_call: TRBV7-2; j_call: TRBJ1-1; cdr3_aa: CASSNWGKPNTEAFF
v_call: TRBV13; j_call: TRBJ2-2; cdr3_aa: CASNSANTGELFF
v_call: TRBV7-7; j_call: TRBJ2-3; cdr3_aa: CASSLSEGGPTDTQYF
v_call: TRBV7-6; j_call: TRBJ2-1; cdr3_aa: CASSLGGPGTYNEQFF
v_call: TRBV12-3/TRBV12-4; j_call: TRBJ2-5; cdr3_aa: CASSPQVSETQYF
v_call: TRBV7-9; j_call: TRBJ2-1; cdr3_aa: CASAGGSYNEQFF
v_call: TRBV5-1; j_call: TRBJ2-3; cdr3_aa: CASSLGQPPSTDTQYF
v_call: TRBV2; j_call: TRBJ1-5; cdr3_aa: CASSPSGVQPQHF
v_call: TRBV6-2/TRBV6-3; j_call: TRBJ2-1; cdr3_aa: CASNPDRGEQFF
v_call: TRBV5-1; j_call: TRBJ1-2; cdr3_aa: CASSLAGGNYGYTF
v_call: TRBV9; j_call: TRBJ2-3; cdr3_aa: CASSVMGTTTDTQYF
v_call: TRBV29-1; j_call: TRBJ1-2; cdr3_aa: CSVARGVGYTF
v_call: TRBV6-1; j_call: TRBJ1-1; cdr3_aa: CASTRLRDTEAFF
v_call: TRBV6-5; j_call: TRBJ2-3; cdr3_aa: CASSLDRATQYF
v_call: TRBV7-9; j_call: TRBJ2-5; cdr3_aa: CASSIGTGGAQYF
v_call: TRBV11-2; j_call: TRBJ2-7; cdr3_aa: CASSFSAISYEQYF
v_call: TRBV7-8; j_call: TRBJ1-4; cdr3_aa: CASSKTGGLSNEKLFF
v_call: TRBV11-2; j_call: TRBJ2-7; cdr3_aa: CASSILGAREQYF
v_call: TRBV10-3; j_call: TRBJ2-7; cdr3_aa: CAISFGQDQYEQYF
v_call: TRBV5-1; j_call: TRBJ2-1; cdr3_aa: CASSPGQYNEQFF
v_call: TRBV20-1; j_call: TRBJ2-5; cdr3_aa: CSARKIAGPQETQYF
v_call: TRBV28; j_call: TRBJ2-1; cdr3_aa: CASSLLAGGSGEQFF
v_call: TRBV24-1; j_call: TRBJ2-3; cdr3_aa: CATSDRTSGRSTDTQYF
v_call: TRBV30; j_call: TRBJ1-5; cdr3_aa: CAWSAGLGYSNQPQHF
v_call: TRBV5-1; j_call: TRBJ2-5; cdr3_aa: CASSLGSGGLEETQYF
v_call: TRBV11-2; j_call: TRBJ2-1; cdr3_aa: CATAGGAAYNEQFF
v_call: TRBV28; j_call: TRBJ1-4; cdr3_aa: CASTRPPGEKLFF
v_call: TRBV2; j_call: TRBJ1-4; cdr3_aa: CASSDIRVATNEKLFF
v_call: TRBV4-2; j_call: TRBJ2-7; cdr3_aa: CASSQQSYSPPYEQYF
v_call: TRBV29-1; j_call: TRBJ2-1; cdr3_aa: CSVGKQGRYNEQFF
v_call: TRBV18; j_call: TRBJ2-1; cdr3_aa: CASSPPPGAYNEQFF
v_call: TRBV5-1; j_call: TRBJ1-1; cdr3_aa: CASSPTGVAAFF
v_call: TRBV12-3/TRBV12-4; j_call: TRBJ1-6; cdr3_aa: CASSIRDKGSPLHF
v_call: TRBV27; j_call: TRBJ2-5; cdr3_aa: CASRGSQGSQETQYF
v_call: TRBV11-2; j_call: TRBJ2-4; cdr3_aa: CASSQTDLGKNIQYF
v_call: TRBV18; j_call: TRBJ1-4; cdr3_aa: CASSPYTKGTTNEKLFF